A selection of T cell receptor beta chains follows, all from one sample in a study of CD8 T cells in Susac syndrome. A single record per CDR3 protein comes from TCRdb applying MiXCR to the immunoSEQ multiplex PCR reads. The sample contains 80,000 to 95,000 distinct CDR3 sequences, approximately 93% of which appear only once. Source material: CD8+ T cells from PBMCs. All receptors derive from a human donor with Susac syndrome. Both conserved end residues are part of each CDR3. D genes are given only for firm matches. The size field is filled for only some rows; it gives once, few, many or a size class.

TRBJ2-2,TRBV7-9,NA,NA,CASSPRSGELFF,TGTGCCAGCAGCCCACGTTCCGGGGAGCTGTTTTTT
TRBJ2-7,TRBV7-9,NA,once,CASSSSGTSNEQYF,TGTGCCAGCAGCTCATCGGGAACCAGCAACGAGCAGTACTTC
TRBJ2-1,TRBV6-1,TRBD1,NA,CASSDGGDRGLYNEQFF,TGTGCCAGCAGTGATGGCGGGGACAGGGGGCTCTACAATGAGCAGTTCTTC
TRBJ2-7,TRBV5-1,NA,NA,CASSLDQGTSYEQYF,TGCGCCAGCAGCTTGGATCAGGGAACCTCCTACGAGCAGTACTTC
TRBJ2-4,TRBV7-8,NA,NA,CASSLRQDGDLAKNIQYF,TGTGCCAGCAGCCTCAGACAGGATGGAGACCTAGCCAAAAACATTCAGTACTTC
TRBJ2-7,TRBV7-9,TRBD1,NA,CASSLMTGQAYEQYF,TGTGCCAGCAGCCTAATGACAGGGCAGGCCTACGAGCAGTACTTC
TRBJ2-7,TRBV9,NA,NA,CASSVAFDSGYEQYF,TGTGCCAGCAGCGTAGCGTTTGACAGCGGGTACGAGCAGTACTTC
TRBJ1-3,TRBV30,NA,NA,CAWSVGTVDSGNTIYF,TGTGCCTGGAGTGTAGGGACGGTGGACTCTGGAAACACCATATATTTT
TRBJ2-3,TRBV7-8,TRBD1,once,CASTRKSSGGVGTDTQYF,TGTGCCAGCACCCGAAAAAGCTCAGGGGGCGTGGGCACAGATACGCAGTATTTT
TRBJ2-7,TRBV6-5,NA,NA,CAVSQQAAYEQYF,TGTGCCGTATCACAACAGGCAGCCTACGAGCAGTACTTC
TRBJ2-7,TRBV5-6,NA,NA,CASSLAVNFEQYF,TGTGCCAGCAGCTTGGCCGTTAACTTCGAGCAGTACTTC
TRBJ1-2,TRBV7-2,TRBD1,once,CASTFLGTGGYTF,TGTGCCAGCACCTTTCTTGGGACAGGTGGCTACACCTTC
TRBJ2-3,TRBV29-1,NA,NA,CSVEDKGVGSTDTQYF,TGCAGCGTTGAAGATAAAGGGGTTGGGAGCACAGATACGCAGTATTTT
TRBJ2-1,TRBV7-9,TRBD2,NA,CASSLSRGLGTHEQFF,TGTGCCAGCAGCTTAAGCCGAGGACTAGGAACCCATGAGCAGTTCTTC
TRBJ2-6,TRBV4-1,NA,NA,CASSPTGANVLTF,TGCGCCAGCAGCCCCACTGGGGCCAACGTCCTGACTTTC
TRBJ2-5,TRBV12-3/TRBV12-4,TRBD2,NA,CASSLASGGNQETQYF,TGTGCCAGCAGTTTAGCTAGCGGGGGGAACCAAGAGACCCAGTACTTC
TRBJ2-5,TRBV12-3/TRBV12-4,TRBD1,NA,CASSTTGGLRWGQETQYF,TGTGCCAGCAGTACAACAGGGGGGCTACGGTGGGGACAAGAGACCCAGTACTTC
TRBJ2-5,TRBV15,NA,NA,CATSSWGRQETQYF,TGTGCCACCAGCAGCTGGGGAAGGCAAGAGACCCAGTACTTC
TRBJ2-5,TRBV2,NA,NA,CASSNHQPQRETQYF,TGTGCCAGCAGTAACCACCAACCCCAGAGGGAGACCCAGTACTTC
TRBJ2-7,TRBV6-5,TRBD2,NA,CASSYSPMTSGYEQYF,TGTGCCAGCAGTTACTCTCCTATGACTAGCGGTTACGAGCAGTACTTC
TRBJ1-5,TRBV29-1,NA,NA,CSVAGGPIGDQPQHF,TGCAGCGTGGCCGGGGGCCCCATCGGAGATCAGCCCCAGCATTTT